The source of this TCR beta chain is a study of T cell responses to AZD1222 COVID-19 vaccine (dated by TCRdb to the early 2020s). In terms of the full investigation: AZD1222 recipients whose second dose came at about 4 weeks and those whose second dose came at about 12 weeks were combined into one group, since spike-specific TCR depth and breadth did not differ between the two schedules. TCR sequencing covered about 230 trial participants: some 210 given two doses of AZD1222 and about 26 given two doses of MenACWY control vaccine. Enrollment into the trials was organized by age into subgroups of 18-55, 56-69 and 70-plus years, and those subgroups contained roughly 150, 30 and 60 TCR-sequenced participants, respectively. On the study overall, not on this receptor specifically: Conclusions about previously exposed vaccinees were limited because only a handful of AZD1222 recipients were SARS-CoV-2 seropositive at baseline. Because no samples from the day 14 peak response were available, repertoires could be characterized only after the peak T cell response. Most participants were white British and females outnumbered males, and the authors suggested that clonal diversity may have been underestimated. After two AZD1222 doses, both the breadth and the depth of spike-specific TCRs were significantly higher than at day 0 and than in MenACWY recipients. The vaccine-associated CD4 TCRs covered the entire spike protein, and the dominant responses fell in regions 160-218 and 743-854. Reportedly, almost half of the unique spike-specific TCRs recognized epitopes lying outside the regions that are mutated in the B.1.351 and B.1.1.7 variants. In the small 56-69-year group, the increase in depth fell short of significance, most likely because of low power.

About this clone: Its antigen target is currently unknown. Nothing much larger sits one base from this clone, and base qualities are not available. The sample holds other DNA sequences that translate to the same CDR3.

The CDR3 starts with the cysteine, ends with the phenylalanine, and has 14 residues. Only the CDR3 DNA stays, 42 bases, in frame from base 1. CDR1 SNHLY and CDR2 FYNNEI are derived from the germline V gene. The junction shows trimming of 3 bases on V and 0 bases on J, plus 6 bases between the germline ends. The CDR3 regions of human TCRbeta chains were analyzed by immunosequencing. In the paper's pipeline: TCRs in the repertoires were compared against a reference library of SARS-CoV-2-specific TCRs that had been generated with the MIRA antigen-specificity platform. Breadth was defined as the fraction of unique TCRs that were SARS-CoV-2-associated. Depth was defined as the fraction of total T cells that were SARS-CoV-2-associated. Using the MIRA data, each spike-specific TCR was assigned both to the spike region to which the TCR was reactive and to a CD4 or CD8 class. Log10-transformed breadth and depth values were compared by one-way ANOVA with Sidak's multiple comparisons tests. TCRdb limited this immuneACCESS table to in-frame rearrangements with V and J called. A share of clones is missing; checked studies link under half to unresolved V genes, and the rest is unexplained. V and J calls and clone size are those listed in that table; D and trimming were worked out from the DNA. A total of around 120,000 clones appear in this sample, around 85% of them only once. The ten largest account for 2.4% of the sample.

The time point tag for this specimen amounts to: baseline before first vaccination. Vaccinee samples were obtained from the UK trials COV001 and COV002, which included a single-blind randomized controlled phase 2/3 trial of AZD1222 (ChAdOx1 nCoV-19) in healthy adults. Trial participant PBMC samples were collected at day 0 and day 28 after the second dose for TCRbeta chain sequencing. The input for sequencing was peripheral blood, taken on day 0 of AZD1222 vaccination. Here the chain combines TRBV2 and TRBJ1-5; no confident D gene assignment can be made. The sequence came from an adult in good health. Read as DNA, the sequence is TGTGCCAGCAGTGAGCCCTCTAGCAATCAGCCCCAGCATTTT. Its product reads: CASSEPSSNQPQHF.